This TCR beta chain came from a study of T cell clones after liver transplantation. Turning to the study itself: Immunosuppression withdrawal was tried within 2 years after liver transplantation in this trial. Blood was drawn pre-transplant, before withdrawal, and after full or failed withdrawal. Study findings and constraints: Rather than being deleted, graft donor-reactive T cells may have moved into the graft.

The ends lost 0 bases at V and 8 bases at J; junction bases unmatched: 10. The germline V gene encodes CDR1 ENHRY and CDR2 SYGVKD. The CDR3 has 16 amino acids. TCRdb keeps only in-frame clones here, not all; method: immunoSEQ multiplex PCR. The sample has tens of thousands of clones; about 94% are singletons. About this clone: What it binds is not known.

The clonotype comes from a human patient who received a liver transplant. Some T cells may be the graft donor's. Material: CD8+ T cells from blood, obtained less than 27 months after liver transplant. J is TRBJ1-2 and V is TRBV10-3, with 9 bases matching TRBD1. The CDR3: CAISESKSGQGSGYTF. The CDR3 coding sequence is TGTGCCATCAGTGAGTCGAAGTCAGGACAGGGGTCCGGCTACACCTTC.